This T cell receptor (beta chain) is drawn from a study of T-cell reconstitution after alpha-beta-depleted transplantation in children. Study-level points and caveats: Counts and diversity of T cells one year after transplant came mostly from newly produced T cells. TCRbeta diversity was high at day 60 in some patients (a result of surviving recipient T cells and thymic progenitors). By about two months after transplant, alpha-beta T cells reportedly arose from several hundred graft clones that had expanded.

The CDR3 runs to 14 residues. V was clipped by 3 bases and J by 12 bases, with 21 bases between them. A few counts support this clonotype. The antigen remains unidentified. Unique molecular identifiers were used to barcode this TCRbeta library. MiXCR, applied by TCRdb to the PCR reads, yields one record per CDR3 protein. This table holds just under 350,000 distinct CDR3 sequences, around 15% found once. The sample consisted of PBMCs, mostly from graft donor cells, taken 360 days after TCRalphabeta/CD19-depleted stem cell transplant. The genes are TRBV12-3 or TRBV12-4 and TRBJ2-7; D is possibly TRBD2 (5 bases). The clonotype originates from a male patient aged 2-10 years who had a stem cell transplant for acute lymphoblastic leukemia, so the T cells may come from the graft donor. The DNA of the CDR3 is TGTGCCAGCAGTTTCATCCGGCGGGCTAGCTGTGCGTACTTC. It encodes CASSFIRRASCAYF.